The 8 T cell receptor beta chains presented below share a single source sample, sequenced in a study of OX40 agonist ivuxolimab in advanced cancers. Only in-frame clones appear in the TCRdb table, and some are missing; sequencing was by immunoSEQ multiplex PCR. The table includes about 52,000 clones, roughly 94% detected once. Specimen: CD4+ or CD8+ T cells sorted from blood, collected in a trial of the OX40 agonist ivuxolimab. The receptors originated from an adult with an advanced solid tumor such as melanoma, head and neck, liver or kidney cancer.

The CDR3 nucleotides are TGTGCCAGCAGGTGGACAGGGGGCACTGAAGCTTTCTTT. Translated: CASRWTGGTEAFF. The chain couples TRBV2 to TRBJ1-1; TRBD1 matches at 10 bases. This CDR3 comprises 13 residues. The V gene end was trimmed by 6 bases and the J gene end by 4 bases; junction bases not matched to a gene: 2. Germline V lookup: CDR1 SNHLY, CDR2 FYNNEI.

The chain recombines TRBV7-8 with TRBJ2-3; 8 bases are a match to TRBD2. In germline, CDR1 is SGHVS, CDR2 FQNEAQ. Trimming at V came to 0 bases and at J to 4 bases, leaving 12 bases not matched to a gene. This CDR3 is built from 18 residues. The CDR3 nucleotides read TGTGCCAGCAGCTTAGCAAATAGGCGGGAGGAGTTTGCAGATACGCAGTATTTT. Residues: CASSLANRREEFADTQYF.

The rearrangement links TRBV11-2 to TRBJ2-2; no reliable D call. The CDR3 contains 15 residues. Germline CDR1 reads SGHAT; CDR2 reads FQNNGV. Trimming took off 5 bases at V and 6 bases at J, with 16 bases between the two ends. The CDR3 nucleotides read TGTGCCAGCAGCACCCGGGCCTCCAAACCCGGGGAGCTGTTTTTT. The encoded protein is CASSTRASKPGELFF.

The genes are TRBV28 and TRBJ2-1; unclear D gene. The CDR3 totals 12 residues. From germline, CDR1 is MDHEN and CDR2 SYDVKM. The V end lost 5 bases, the J end lost 9 bases, and 11 bases lay between the germline ends. The CDR3 reads CASSKSGGEQFF. The CDR3 nucleotides read TGTGCCAGCAGTAAAAGTGGTGGTGAGCAGTTCTTC.

CDR3 sequence (DNA): TGTGCCTCCCGCCCTCTAGCGTCGGAGGTCTACGAGCAGTACTTC. The encoded protein is CASRPLASEVYEQYF. The V gene is TRBV2, the J gene TRBJ2-7, with D tentatively TRBD2 (6 bases). V was cut by 11 bases and J by 3 bases, with 23 bases left in between. CDR1 SNHLY and CDR2 FYNNEI come from the germline V gene. CDR3 length: 15 residues.

The CDR3 DNA sequence: TGTGCCAGCAGCCTCCGGCCTGCGACTAGGGCCCACGAGCAGTACTTC. Protein sequence: CASSLRPATRAHEQYF. V usage is TRBV5-8 and J usage is TRBJ2-7, with a tentative D call TRBD2 (6 bases). This CDR3 is built from 16 residues. CDR1 SGHTS and CDR2 YDEGEE come from the germline V gene. V was pared by 4 bases and J by 5 bases, with 22 bases between.

This rearrangement joins TRBV7-9 to TRBJ2-1, with 11 bases fitting TRBD2. The CDR3 runs to 17 residues. V dropped 1 base and J dropped 4; count of bases not matched to a gene: 6. In germline, CDR1 is SEHNR, CDR2 FQNEAQ (reference sequence). CDR3 amino acids: CASSLETSGISYNEQFF. The CDR3 coding sequence is TGTGCCAGCAGCTTAGAGACTAGCGGGATCTCTTACAATGAGCAGTTCTTC.

The chain links TRBV27 to TRBJ2-7, with 11 bases aligning to TRBD2. The CDR3 sequence is 16 residues long. The V gene end was trimmed by 5 bases and the J gene end by 2 bases; junction bases not matched to a gene: 8. Germline V gene sequence: CDR1 MNHEY, CDR2 SMNVEV (reference sequence). CDR3 DNA sequence: TGTGCCAGCAGTCTAAAAAGACTAGCGGGGCCCTACGAGCAGTACTTC. Translated: CASSLKRLAGPYEQYF.